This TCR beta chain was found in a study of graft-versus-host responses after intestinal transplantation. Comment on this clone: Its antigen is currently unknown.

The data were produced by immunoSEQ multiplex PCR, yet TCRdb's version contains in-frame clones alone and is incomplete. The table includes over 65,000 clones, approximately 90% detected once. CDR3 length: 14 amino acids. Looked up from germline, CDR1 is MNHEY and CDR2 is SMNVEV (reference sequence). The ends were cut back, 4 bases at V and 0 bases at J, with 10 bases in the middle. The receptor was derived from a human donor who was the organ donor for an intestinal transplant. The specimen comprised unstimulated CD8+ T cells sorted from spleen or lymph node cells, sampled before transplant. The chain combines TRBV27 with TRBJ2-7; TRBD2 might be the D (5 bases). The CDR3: CASSSAESSYEQYF. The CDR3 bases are TGTGCCAGCAGTTCAGCGGAAAGCTCCTACGAGCAGTACTTC.